The 29 T cell receptor beta chains listed next were all sequenced from one sample in a study of CDR3 diversity in severe acne. MiXCR, applied by TCRdb to the PCR reads, yields one record per CDR3 protein. The sample lists about 100,000 distinct CDR3 sequences, under 60% occurring once. The specimen sequenced was blood. These receptors all stem from a male donor with acne.

This clonotype was found once. The rearrangement joins TRBV27 to TRBJ2-3; 11 bases line up with TRBD1. Germline-derived CDR1 and CDR2 are MNHEY and SMNVEV (reference sequence). The CDR3 has 15 residues. V lost 5 bases, J lost 7 bases, and 8 bases stayed unmatched. CDR3 protein: CASSPTGTGGYTQYF. In nucleotides, the CDR3 is TGTGCCAGCAGTCCAACCGGGACAGGGGGTTATACGCAGTATTTT.

This sequence joins TRBV24-1 and TRBJ2-2; no firm D call. Trimming removed 1 base at V and 4 bases at J, with 9 bases between. The CDR3 totals 15 residues. Per the germline V gene, CDR1 is KGHDR and CDR2 is SFDVKD. The CDR3 region has the DNA TGTGCCACCAGTGATTTATGGGCAGCCACCGGGGAGCTGTTTTTT. It translates to CATSDLWAATGELFF.

The genes are TRBV28 and TRBJ2-5; the match to TRBD2 covers 13 bases. There are 17 residues in the CDR3. V lost 10 bases to trimming and J lost 0 bases; unmatched junction nucleotides: 11. The germline V gene has CDR1 MDHEN and CDR2 SYDVKM. Here the CDR3 reads CAITQRGTSGNQETQYF. As DNA, the CDR3 is TGTGCCATTACCCAGAGGGGGACTAGCGGGAACCAAGAGACCCAGTACTTC.

This clonotype occurred many times. V usage is TRBV19 and J usage is TRBJ1-2; tentative D call: TRBD1 (5 bases). The CDR3 is 15 residues long. The V gene's germline CDR1 is LNHDA and CDR2 SQIVND (reference sequence). V gave up 4 bases and J gave up 0 bases, with 12 bases separating them. The CDR3 here is CASSTRTPANYGYTF. CDR3 DNA sequence: TGTGCCAGTAGTACGAGGACACCCGCTAACTATGGCTACACCTTC.

This clonotype was detected a few times. The chain combines TRBV25-1 with TRBJ1-2; possibly TRBD1 for D (5 bases). This CDR3 has 16 amino acids. Trimming cost V 1 base and J 3 bases, with 15 bases left between them. Germline V gene data show CDR1 as MGHDK and CDR2 as SYGVNS. CDR3 sequence (DNA): TGTGCCAGCAGTGAATTCCCCCTGGACACCTACTATGGCTACACCTTC. The encoded protein is CASSEFPLDTYYGYTF.

The V call is TRBV18, the J call TRBJ2-7; tentatively, D is TRBD1 (5 bases). The CDR3 sequence is 13 residues long. Germline V gives CDR1 KGHSH, CDR2 LQKENI. V was clipped by 1 base and J by 1 base, with 5 bases between them. CDR3 loop: CASSPQGSYEQYV. CDR3 coding DNA: TGTGCCAGCTCACCACAGGGGTCCTACGAGCAGTACGTC.

This clonotype occurred once. A much bigger clone sits one base away, suggesting this may be a read error. The gene calls are TRBV19 and TRBJ1-1, with D uncertain. Germline CDR1 LNHDA, CDR2 SQIVND (reference sequence). The CDR3 is 13 residues long. V shed 6 bases and J shed 10 bases, with 18 bases lying between them. The CDR3 here is CASSHNLDIVAFF. The DNA of the CDR3 is TGTGCCAGTAGCCACAACCTGGATATTGTAGCTTTCTTT.

The chain links TRBV11-3 to TRBJ1-1, with TRBD1 as a possible D gene (5 bases). V was trimmed by 5 bases and J by 1 base, leaving 17 bases between them. Looked up from germline, CDR1 is SGHNT and CDR2 is YENEEA. The CDR3 spans 16 residues. This CDR3 reads CASSPGRAGGNTEAFF. DNA of the CDR3: TGTGCCAGCAGCCCGGGTAGGGCCGGGGGGAACACTGAAGCTTTCTTT. Full variable domain (remainder filled in from reference TRBV11-3 and TRBJ1-1): EAGVVQSPRYKIIEKKQPVAFWCNPISGHNTLYWYLQNLGQGPELLIRYENEEAVDDSQLPKDRFSAERLKGVDSTLKIQPAELGDSAVYLCASSPGRAGGNTEAFFGQGTRLTVV.

This clonotype came up a few times. The chain links TRBV25-1 to TRBJ1-2; TRBD1 agrees at 8 bases. This CDR3 contains 15 residues. V gave up 6 bases and J gave up 2 bases; unmatched junction bases: 8. Germline loops: CDR1 MGHDK, CDR2 SYGVNS. The CDR3 DNA reads as TGTGCCAGCAGAGGCCTCCGGGACAGGAACTATGGCTACACCTTC. It yields the protein CASRGLRDRNYGYTF.

The J gene is TRBJ2-3, the V gene TRBV13; D uncertain. Germline values: CDR1 PRHDT, CDR2 FYEKMQ (reference sequence). The CDR3 sequence is 15 residues long. V shed 5 bases and J shed 0 bases, with 12 bases lying between them. The CDR3 region has the DNA TGTGCCAGCAGCCTCCAGGCTGTGAGCACAGATACGCAGTATTTT. This translates into CASSLQAVSTDTQYF.

On this clonotype: A junction boundary mismatches the germline segment, possibly from a read error. CDR3 loop: CASSFGPGNTIYF. The CDR3 coding sequence is TGTGCTAGCAGCTTCGGACCTGGAAACACCATATATTTT. The chain carries TRBV7-7 and TRBJ1-3, with no clear D. Germline lookup yields CDR1 SSHAT and CDR2 FNYEAQ (reference sequence). There are 13 residues in the CDR3.

Note on this clonotype: Given a much more abundant clone one base away, this may be a read error. This rearrangement joins TRBV5-1 to TRBJ2-2, with TRBD2 matching 10 bases. The V gene's germline CDR1 is SGHRS and CDR2 YFSETQ. The CDR3 totals 15 residues. The CDR3 protein is CASRQAGGSTGELVF. The CDR3, as DNA: TGCGCCAGCCGCCAAGCGGGAGGGTCCACCGGGGAGCTGGTTTTT.

This clonotype was picked up many times. V and J are TRBV5-4 and TRBJ2-5; 14 bases match TRBD2. The CDR3 totals 16 residues. Trimming removed 4 bases from V and 4 bases from J; junction bases left unmatched: 6. Germline values: CDR1 SGHNT, CDR2 YYREEE (reference sequence). CDR3 protein: CASSPTSGRARETQYF. DNA for the CDR3: TGTGCCAGCAGCCCGACTAGCGGGAGGGCCCGAGAGACCCAGTACTTC.

This clonotype was found many times. The chain employs TRBV5-5 and TRBJ2-3; no clear D. V shed 2 bases and J shed 4 bases, with 11 bases lying between them. The V gene's germline CDR1 is SGHKS and CDR2 YYEKEE (reference sequence). This CDR3 spans 14 amino acids. CDR3 loop: CASSFKLPPDTQYF. For the CDR3, the DNA is TGTGCCAGCAGCTTTAAGCTTCCTCCAGATACGCAGTATTTT.

The chain links TRBV7-2 to TRBJ2-3; 8 bases match TRBD2. This CDR3 has 15 residues. Germline values: CDR1 SGHTA, CDR2 FQGNSA. J gave up 0 bases and V 5 bases, and 4 bases lay outside the gene matches. The CDR3 sequence is CASSELAVSTDTQYF. CDR3 bases: TGTGCCAGCAGCGAACTAGCGGTGAGCACAGATACGCAGTATTTT.

This chain links TRBV20-1 with TRBJ1-5; 10 nucleotides align to TRBD1. V was pared by 6 bases and J by 6 bases, with 5 bases of the junction left unmatched. Germline-derived CDR1 and CDR2 are DFQATT and SNEGSKA (reference sequence). This CDR3 is 13 amino acids long. In nucleotides, the CDR3 is TGCAGTGCGGGGGGACAGGGGACTCAGCCCCAGCATTTT. Translation gives CSAGGQGTQPQHF.

V is TRBV5-1 and J is TRBJ2-1, with 7 bases lining up with TRBD2. Germline trimming cut 10 bases from V and 4 bases from J; bases unmatched to any gene: 8. The CDR3 runs to 13 residues. Germline loops: CDR1 SGHRS, CDR2 YFSETQ. The chain's CDR3 is CACGGLLYNEQFF. The DNA of the CDR3 is TGCGCCTGCGGGGGACTCCTGTACAATGAGCAGTTCTTC. The entire variable domain, with the rest obtained from reference TRBV5-1 and TRBJ2-1, is as follows: KAGVTQTPRYLIKTRGQQVTLSCSPISGHRSVSWYQQTPGQGLQFLFEYFSETQRNKGNFPGRFSGRQFSNSRSEMNVSTLELGDSALYLCACGGLLYNEQFFGPGTRLTVL.

The rearrangement uses TRBV2 and TRBJ2-7; 8 nucleotides match TRBD2. Trimming cost V 1 base and J 4 bases; bases outside gene matches: 6. The CDR3 consists of 15 residues. Per the germline V gene, CDR1 is SNHLY and CDR2 is FYNNEI. The chain's CDR3 is CASSEGAGGKYEQYF. CDR3 bases: TGTGCCAGCAGTGAAGGGGCGGGAGGAAAATACGAGCAGTACTTC.

The chain uses TRBV5-4 and TRBJ1-1, with 8 bases identical to TRBD1. The ends lost 1 base at V and 5 bases at J; junction bases unmatched: 1. Germline CDR1 is SGHNT and CDR2 is YYREEE (reference sequence). The CDR3 extends over 13 amino acids. The CDR3 nucleotides are TGTGCCAGCAGCTTGTACAGGGGGACTGAAGCTTTCTTT. It specifies CASSLYRGTEAFF.

This clonotype appeared many times. The gene calls are TRBV11-3 and TRBJ2-7; D call uncertain. Germline assignment: CDR1 SGHNT and CDR2 YENEEA. The CDR3 loop spans 13 amino acids. Trimming left V 5 bases short and J 3 bases short, with 11 bases between. CDR3 bases: TGTGCCAGCAGCCCAGGAAGGGTCTACGAGCAGTACTTC. It is translated as CASSPGRVYEQYF.

The rearrangement uses TRBV24-1 and TRBJ1-2; D perhaps matches TRBD1 (5 bases). V shed 3 bases and J shed 8 bases, with 9 bases lying between them. CDR1 and CDR2 (germline): KGHDR, SFDVKD. This CDR3 has 12 residues. Here the CDR3 reads CATSDITGGYTF. The CDR3 DNA reads TGTGCCACCAGTGATATCACAGGCGGCTACACCTTC.

At least ten counts were recorded for this clonotype. The CDR3 loop is CASSLPGTGRREQFF. Written as DNA, the CDR3 is TGTGCCAGCAGCTTGCCCGGGACAGGGAGGCGGGAGCAGTTCTTC. The rearrangement uses TRBV5-8 and TRBJ2-1, with 9 bases aligning to TRBD1. This CDR3 is 15 amino acids long. Germline V gene lookup returns CDR1 SGHTS and CDR2 YDEGEE. V trimming: 1 base; J trimming: 10 bases; junction bases outside the gene matches: 9.

In the case of this clonotype: This may stem from a read error, because a much larger clone lies one nucleotide away. V gene TRBV7-9 combines with J gene TRBJ2-5, with TRBD1 matching 7 bases. This CDR3 comprises 15 residues. With 5 bases clipped from V and 5 bases from J, the junction kept 11 bases outside the gene matches. Germline values: CDR1 SEHNR, CDR2 FQNEAQ (reference sequence). Here the CDR3 DNA reads TGTGCCAGCAGCCTAAAGGGGGCTAACGGGGAGACCCAGTACTTC. It yields the protein CASSLKGANGETQYF.

As to this clonotype: A single base separates this from a much larger clone, so it may be a read error. The CDR3 DNA is TGTGCCAGCAGGGAGCGGGTGCTGAACAATGAGCAGTTCTTC. It specifies CASRERVLNNEQFF. The rearrangement links TRBV6-5 to TRBJ2-1; D may be TRBD2 (6 bases). Germline V gives CDR1 MNHEY, CDR2 SVGAGI. Trimming stripped 6 bases from V and 5 bases from J, with 14 bases between. This CDR3 has 14 residues.

The chain combines TRBV6-6 with TRBJ2-6; D is uncertain. The CDR3 is 15 residues long. Germline V gene data show CDR1 as MNHNY and CDR2 as SVGAGI (reference sequence). V lost 1 base, J lost 3 bases, and 7 bases lay in between. The CDR3 protein is CASSYYEGGANVLTF. CDR3 bases: TGTGCCAGCAGTTACTATGAAGGTGGGGCCAACGTCCTGACTTTC.

This sequence joins TRBV7-3 and TRBJ2-1, with TRBD1 identical over 9 bases. V shed 5 bases and J 3 bases; nucleotides not matched to a gene: 11. Germline lookup yields CDR1 SGHTA and CDR2 FQGTGA. CDR3 size: 17 residues. CDR3 sequence reads: CASSPSARDRDYNEQFF. Written as DNA, the CDR3 is TGTGCCAGCAGCCCGTCGGCCAGGGACAGGGACTACAATGAGCAGTTCTTC.

Many counts were recorded for this clonotype. The chain carries TRBV10-3 and TRBJ2-3; D is perhaps TRBD2 (6 bases). CDR3 length equals 15 residues. The V and J ends lost 6 bases and 5 bases respectively, with 18 bases between them. Looked up from germline, CDR1 is ENHRY and CDR2 is SYGVKD. The CDR3 is CAISNPRRDRDTQYF. CDR3 nucleotide sequence: TGTGCCATCAGCAACCCCAGGCGGGATAGAGATACGCAGTATTTT.

Note on this clonotype: A much larger clone sits a single nucleotide away, making a read error possible. The gene calls are TRBV7-2 and TRBJ1-5; 8 nucleotides line up with TRBD1. The J call may be wrong; the DNA end is better matched by TRBJ2-3. There are 16 residues in the CDR3. Germline-derived CDR1 and CDR2 are SGHTA and FQGNSA. The CDR3: CASSLASDRGTQPQYF. The CDR3 region has the DNA TGTGCCAGCAGCTTAGCGTCCGACAGGGGCACTCAGCCCCAGTATTTT.

Comment on this clonotype: A much larger clone differs by one base, so this may be a read error. The V call is TRBV7-9, the J call TRBJ2-7, with D perhaps TRBD2 (6 bases). The CDR3 spans 13 residues. Germline V lookup: CDR1 SEHNR, CDR2 FQNEAQ (reference sequence). This CDR3 reads CASSCGGSFEQYV. CDR3 nucleotides: TGTGCCAGCAGCTGTGGGGGGTCCTTCGAGCAGTACGTC.